This T cell receptor beta chain was recorded in a study of shared clonotypes between healthy human individuals. Trimming took 4 bases from V and 12 from J, leaving 17 bases between them. The germline V gene has CDR1 SGHDT and CDR2 YYEEEE. The CDR3 sequence is 13 residues long. Broader study findings: Naive subsets usually exceeded memory subsets in estimated richness.

Generated by immunoSEQ multiplex PCR, the TCRdb table keeps only in-frame clones and is missing some. The profile shows about 2.1 million clones, about 93% of them singletons. For this clone: What it binds is unknown.

Naive CD8 cells, CD45RO-negative and positively selected for CCR7, excluded terminally differentiated effector memory CD45RA+ cells. Caucasian adults living in Nashville, Tennessee, provided all samples. The source material was naive CD8+ T cells from PBMCs. The chain has TRBV5-6 and TRBJ2-1, with D uncertain. The sequence was obtained from a man younger than 35 in good health. Some clones in this sample may be carry-over from other donors' samples. The CDR3 region is CASSPFEGWGQFF. For the CDR3, the DNA is TGTGCCAGCAGCCCCTTCGAAGGGTGGGGGCAGTTCTTC.